What follows are 30 T cell receptor beta chains derived from one specimen sequenced in a study of T cell responses to AZD1222 COVID-19 vaccine. This table comes from immunoSEQ multiplex PCR, and its TCRdb copy is limited to in-frame clones, with some not included. The sample holds approximately 150,000 clones, less than 95% seen once. The sample was peripheral blood, taken 28 days after the second AZD1222 dose. The receptors stem from an adult who received the AZD1222 COVID-19 vaccine.

The chain employs TRBV7-6 and TRBJ1-5; tentatively, D is TRBD1 (5 bases). V was clipped by 1 base and J by 6 bases, with 7 bases between them. Germline V CDR1 and CDR2: SGHVS, FNYEAQ. The CDR3 is 13 amino acids. The CDR3: CASSLGRAQPQHF. CDR3 DNA sequence: TGTGCCAGCAGCTTAGGCAGGGCTCAGCCCCAGCATTTT.

The CDR3 DNA is TGTGCCAGCAGGTCCTCGACAGGGAGCTATAATTCACCCCTCCACTTT. This sequence encodes CASRSSTGSYNSPLHF. The V and J genes are TRBV6-6 and TRBJ1-6; TRBD1 matches 7 bases. Per germline, CDR1 MNHNY and CDR2 SVGAGI (reference sequence). This CDR3 is built from 16 residues. V shed 6 bases and J 3 bases; nucleotides not matched to a gene: 8.

The chain recombines TRBV28 with TRBJ1-6; a weak D match, TRBD1 (6 bases). Trimming shortened V by 11 bases and J by 3 bases, and 14 bases separated the two germline ends. CDR1 is MDHEN and CDR2 is SYDVKM in the germline V gene. CDR3 length equals 14 residues. In DNA, the CDR3 is TGTGCCGAGAGCAACAGGGTCTATAATTCACCCCTCCACTTT. It codes for CAESNRVYNSPLHF.

CDR3 sequence: CASSLSLGGKAFF. The CDR3 DNA follows: TGTGCCAGCAGTTTATCGCTGGGAGGAAAGGCTTTCTTT. V is TRBV27 and J is TRBJ1-1; D uncertain. The CDR3 is 13 amino acids. V lost 0 bases and J lost 11, with 13 bases in between. CDR1 is MNHEY and CDR2 is SMNVEV in the germline V gene (reference sequence).

This chain uses TRBV6-5 with TRBJ1-5; D possibly corresponds to TRBD1 (6 bases). CDR1 and CDR2 from the germline V gene are MNHEY and SVGAGI. Trimming cost V 7 bases and J 1 base, with 11 bases left between them. The CDR3 has 14 amino acids. The CDR3 is CASIGQGSNQPQHF. The CDR3, as DNA: TGTGCCAGCATCGGCCAGGGGAGCAATCAGCCCCAGCATTTT.

The chain has TRBV3-1 (or the pseudogene TRBV3-2) and TRBJ2-1, with 10 bases matching TRBD2. Trimming cost V 1 base and J 5 bases; bases outside gene matches: 5. The CDR3 contains 16 residues. CDR1 and CDR2 from the germline V gene are LGHDT and YNNKEL (reference sequence). The CDR3, as DNA: TGTGCCAGCAGCCAAGTAACTAGCGGGAAAGACAATGAGCAGTTCTTC. It encodes CASSQVTSGKDNEQFF.

The rearrangement uses TRBV19 and TRBJ2-7, with a possible D match to TRBD1 (6 bases). The CDR3 runs to 14 residues. The ends were cut back, 1 base at V and 3 bases at J, with 10 bases in the middle. CDR1 and CDR2 from the germline V gene are LNHDA and SQIVND (reference sequence). In nucleotides, the CDR3 is TGTGCCAGTAGTATAGGCAGGGGCGGCTACGAGCAGTACTTC. Encoded protein: CASSIGRGGYEQYF.

This chain uses TRBV27 with TRBJ2-5, with 9 bases identical to TRBD1. There are 14 residues in the CDR3. Germline V gene lookup returns CDR1 MNHEY and CDR2 SMNVEV (reference sequence). The V segment lost 3 bases and the J segment 4 bases; nucleotides outside the gene matches: 3. The CDR3 nucleotides read TGTGCCAGCAGTTTCCGGGACAGGGCAGAGACCCAGTACTTC. This encodes CASSFRDRAETQYF.

This clone has a single count. This chain uses TRBV18 with TRBJ2-7; D remains ambiguous. Trimming left V 0 bases short and J 0 bases short, with 9 bases between. CDR1 is KGHSH and CDR2 is LQKENI in the germline V gene. The CDR3 spans 15 residues. The CDR3 DNA reads TGTGCCAGCTCACCACCCTCTCAGAGCTCCTACGAGCAGTACTTC. This gives the protein CASSPPSQSSYEQYF.

The chain uses TRBV28 and TRBJ2-1, with D possibly TRBD2 on 6 matching bases. V was trimmed by 2 bases and J by 7 bases, leaving 6 bases between them. Germline assignment: CDR1 MDHEN and CDR2 SYDVKM. This CDR3 has 12 residues. The CDR3 here is CASSLGLNEQFF. The CDR3 DNA follows: TGTGCCAGCAGTTTAGGACTAAATGAGCAGTTCTTC.

The CDR3 DNA follows: TGTGCCAGCAGCCGGCGTGATTTAACGGTTGAGGAAAAACTGTTTTTT. Translation: CASSRRDLTVEEKLFF. The J gene is TRBJ1-4, the V gene TRBV7-9; no definite D call. Germline V gene data show CDR1 as SEHNR and CDR2 as FQNEAQ (reference sequence). This CDR3 spans 16 amino acids. V lost 5 bases and J 8 bases, leaving 21 bases between the germline ends.

This clone showed up just once. The gene calls are TRBV29-1 and TRBJ1-2, with 7 bases lining up with TRBD1. V dropped 6 bases and J dropped 2; count of bases not matched to a gene: 6. Germline assignment: CDR1 SQVTM and CDR2 ANQGSEA. This CDR3 has 13 amino acids. The CDR3 is CSVGQLKNYGYTF. The CDR3 DNA sequence: TGCAGCGTGGGACAGCTTAAAAACTATGGCTACACCTTC.

DNA for the CDR3: TGTGCCAGTTTTCCCGGACAGGGGGCACCAACTAATGAAAAACTGTTTTTT. It is translated as CASFPGQGAPTNEKLFF. The genes are TRBV19 and TRBJ1-4; 11 nucleotides agree with TRBD1. V shed 8 bases and J 0 bases; nucleotides not matched to a gene: 8. The CDR3 totals 17 residues. Germline CDR1 is LNHDA and CDR2 is SQIVND (reference sequence).

The J gene is TRBJ2-3, the V gene TRBV9; 14 bases align to TRBD2. This CDR3 has 16 residues. V shed 0 bases and J 8 bases; nucleotides not matched to a gene: 5. Germline V lookup: CDR1 SGDLS, CDR2 YYNGEE. The CDR3 spells CASSVATSGGVITQYF. The CDR3 nucleotides read TGTGCCAGCAGCGTAGCGACTAGCGGGGGGGTCATTACGCAGTATTTT.

This clone was counted once. This chain joins TRBV10-3 and TRBJ1-2; 7 positions match TRBD1. This CDR3 comprises 13 residues. The V and J ends lost 9 bases and 4 bases, in that order; junction bases with no gene match: 8. CDR1 and CDR2 (germline): ENHRY, SYGVKD. CDR3 nucleotide sequence: TGTGCCATATCCCAGGGGGACCTCTATGGCTACACCTTC. As protein: CAISQGDLYGYTF.

The J gene is TRBJ2-7, the V gene TRBV7-9, with D possibly TRBD1 on 5 matching bases. CDR3 length: 16 amino acids. Between the trimmed V and J ends, which lost 5 bases and 5 bases, there was a span of 22 bases. Germline lookup yields CDR1 SEHNR and CDR2 FQNEAQ (reference sequence). This CDR3 is CASSAPDNQEVDEQYF. The CDR3 nucleotides are TGTGCCAGCAGCGCCCCGGACAACCAAGAGGTTGACGAGCAGTACTTC.

The J gene is TRBJ1-5, the V gene TRBV9; a weak D match, TRBD1 (6 bases). CDR3 length: 15 amino acids. V lost 2 bases and J 5 bases, leaving 14 bases between the germline ends. Per germline, CDR1 SGDLS and CDR2 YYNGEE. The CDR3 reads CASSVGARDDQPQHF. For the CDR3, the DNA is TGTGCCAGCAGCGTGGGGGCCAGGGACGATCAGCCCCAGCATTTT.

The chain employs TRBV19 and TRBJ2-2, with TRBD1 identical over 7 bases. Unmatched junction bases numbered 11, after V lost 10 bases and J lost 3 bases. CDR1 LNHDA and CDR2 SQIVND come from the germline V gene (reference sequence). This CDR3 comprises 15 residues. The DNA of the CDR3 is TGTGCCACTCGCCCAGGGGGACGCGACACCGGGGAGCTGTTTTTT. This sequence encodes CATRPGGRDTGELFF.

J is TRBJ1-4 and V is TRBV7-6, with 7 positions matching TRBD1. Per germline, CDR1 SGHVS and CDR2 FNYEAQ. Unmatched junction bases numbered 8, after V lost 5 bases and J lost 5 bases. This CDR3 region has 15 residues. The CDR3 coding sequence is TGTGCCAGCAGCGTATCAGGGGGGGTGAATGAAAAACTGTTTTTT. Its protein is CASSVSGGVNEKLFF.

V is TRBV4-2 and J is TRBJ2-1, with 7 bases that match TRBD2. J lost 4 bases, V lost 0 bases, and 12 bases had no gene match. This CDR3 comprises 18 residues. Germline CDR1 LGHNA, CDR2 YNFKEQ. The CDR3 spells CASSQDRGAGRAYNEQFF. CDR3 DNA: TGTGCCAGCAGCCAAGATAGGGGAGCGGGGAGAGCATACAATGAGCAGTTCTTC.

The chain uses TRBV3-1 (or the pseudogene TRBV3-2) and TRBJ2-1; 12 nucleotides align to TRBD2. The germline gives CDR1 LGHDT, CDR2 YNNKEL (reference sequence). The V and J ends lost 4 bases and 6 bases, in that order; junction bases with no gene match: 16. This CDR3 has 19 amino acids. Here the CDR3 reads CASSPRGGPSGRAVNEQFF. The CDR3 region has the DNA TGTGCCAGCAGCCCCAGAGGGGGGCCTAGCGGGAGGGCCGTCAATGAGCAGTTCTTC.

This clone was found a few times. This chain connects TRBV2 to TRBJ1-2, with D possibly matching TRBD1 (5 bases). The CDR3 extends over 12 amino acids. Per germline, CDR1 SNHLY and CDR2 FYNNEI. V was cut by 10 bases and J by 7 bases, with 16 bases left in between. The CDR3 protein is CANKKGLGGYTF. The DNA of the CDR3 is TGTGCCAACAAAAAGGGGTTAGGTGGCTACACCTTC.

The chain has TRBV21-1 and TRBJ1-2; the table assigns TRBD1, which was not confirmed against the DNA. TRBV21-1 is a documented pseudogene. CDR3 length: 13 residues. In nucleotides, the CDR3 is TGTGCCAGCAGCCTATGGACAGGCTATGGCTACACCTTC. It is translated as CASSLWTGYGYTF.

The CDR3 coding sequence is TGTGCCAGCAGCCAAACGTCGGGACAATATAATTCACCCCTCCACTTT. It encodes CASSQTSGQYNSPLHF. The chain links TRBV3-1 (or the pseudogene TRBV3-2) to TRBJ1-6, with a possible D match to TRBD1 (6 bases). Trimming removed 2 bases from V and 4 bases from J, with 12 bases in between. Germline V lookup: CDR1 LGHDT, CDR2 YNNKEL (reference sequence). The CDR3 runs 16 residues.

V usage is TRBV11-2 and J usage is TRBJ2-1; D perhaps matches TRBD2 (6 bases). The V gene lost 1 base and the J gene lost 4 bases, with 20 bases spanning the gap. This CDR3 is 18 amino acids long. The germline gives CDR1 SGHAT, CDR2 FQNNGV. Here the CDR3 DNA reads TGTGCCAGCAGCTTAGTTCCGGCGGGGAGGAATCGATACAATGAGCAGTTCTTC. Protein sequence: CASSLVPAGRNRYNEQFF.

The V gene is TRBV10-3, the J gene TRBJ2-1, with D unclear. Germline assignment: CDR1 ENHRY and CDR2 SYGVKD. CDR3 length: 16 residues. Trimming stripped 6 bases from V and 0 bases from J, with 15 bases between. The CDR3 region is CAIRDPTASSYNEQFF. CDR3 bases: TGTGCCATCAGAGATCCTACAGCGAGCTCCTACAATGAGCAGTTCTTC.

V usage is TRBV7-2 and J usage is TRBJ2-3; no clear D. CDR1 and CDR2 (germline): SGHTA, FQGNSA. The CDR3 runs 14 residues. Between the trimmed V and J ends, which lost 2 bases and 2 bases, there was a span of 8 bases. CDR3 nucleotide sequence: TGTGCCAGCAGCTTATCCCCACCCACAGATACGCAGTATTTT. Encoded protein: CASSLSPPTDTQYF.

The chain couples TRBV18 to TRBJ2-2; unclear D gene. V lost 1 base and J lost 6, with 6 bases in between. The CDR3 totals 13 residues. Germline assignment: CDR1 KGHSH and CDR2 LQKENI. The CDR3 bases are TGTGCCAGCTCACCACAGCGCGCCGGGGAGCTGTTTTTT. Translation: CASSPQRAGELFF.

The rearrangement links TRBV4-2 to TRBJ2-2; D perhaps matches TRBD2 (5 bases). CDR1 is LGHNA, CDR2 YNFKEQ, per germline. The CDR3 runs 16 residues. V lost 4 bases and J lost 1, with 13 bases in between. The CDR3 coding sequence is TGTGCCAGCAGCCGCCGGGGTGGCGGGAACACCGGGGAGCTGTTTTTT. Translating gives CASSRRGGGNTGELFF.

This chain connects TRBV7-9 to TRBJ1-4; TRBD1 matches 9 bases. This CDR3 region has 13 residues. The germline V gene has CDR1 SEHNR and CDR2 FQNEAQ (reference sequence). V dropped 5 bases and J dropped 12; count of bases not matched to a gene: 7. The CDR3 bases are TGTGCCAGCAGCGGACAGGGGCCCGCCCAACTGTTTTTT. Protein product: CASSGQGPAQLFF.